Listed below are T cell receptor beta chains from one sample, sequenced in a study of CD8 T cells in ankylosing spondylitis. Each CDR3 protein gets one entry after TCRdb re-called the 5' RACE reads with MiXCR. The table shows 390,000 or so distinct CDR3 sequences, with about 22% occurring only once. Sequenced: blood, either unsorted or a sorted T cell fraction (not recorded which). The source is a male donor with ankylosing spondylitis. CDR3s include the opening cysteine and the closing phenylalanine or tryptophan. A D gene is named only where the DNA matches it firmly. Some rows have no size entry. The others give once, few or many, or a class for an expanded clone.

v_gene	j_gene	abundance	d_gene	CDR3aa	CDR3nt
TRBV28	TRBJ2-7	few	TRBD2	CASRISGGTWYEQYF	TGTGCCAGCAGGATATCGGGAGGTACTTGGTACGAGCAGTACTTC
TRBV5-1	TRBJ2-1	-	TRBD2	CASSFPREVNEQFF	TGCGCCAGCAGCTTCCCGCGGGAGGTTAATGAGCAGTTCTTC
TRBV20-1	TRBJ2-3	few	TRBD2	CSAVSGRSTDTQYF	TGCAGTGCAGTCAGCGGGAGAAGCACAGATACGCAGTATTTT
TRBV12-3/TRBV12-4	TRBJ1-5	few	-	CASSFSSSDQPQHF	TGTGCCAGCAGTTTCTCCAGTAGTGATCAGCCCCAGCATTTT
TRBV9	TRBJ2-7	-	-	CASSVALREEQYF	TGTGCCAGCAGCGTAGCGCTCAGGGAAGAGCAGTACTTC
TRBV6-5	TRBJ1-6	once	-	CASSYAGMDNSPLHF	TGTGCCAGCAGTTACGCGGGGATGGATAATTCACCCCTCCACTTT
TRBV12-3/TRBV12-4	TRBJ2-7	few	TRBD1	CASRGTGIYYEQYF	TGTGCCAGCAGGGGGACAGGGATATATTACGAGCAGTACTTC
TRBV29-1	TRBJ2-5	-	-	CSVEEPGETQYF	TGCAGCGTTGAAGAACCCGGTGAGACCCAGTACTTC
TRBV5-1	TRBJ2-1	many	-	CASQMGLSVDEQFF	TGCGCCAGCCAGATGGGACTGTCGGTCGATGAGCAGTTCTTC
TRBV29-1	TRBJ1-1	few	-	CSAHGELRLGTEAFF	TGCAGCGCCCATGGAGAACTGCGGCTCGGCACTGAAGCTTTCTTT
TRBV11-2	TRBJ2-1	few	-	CASTHPGVKNEQFF	TGTGCCAGCACCCATCCGGGAGTCAAGAATGAGCAGTTCTTC
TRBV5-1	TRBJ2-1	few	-	CASSPLLREGSYNEQFF	TGCGCCAGCAGCCCCCTGCTGAGGGAAGGCTCCTACAATGAGCAGTTCTTC
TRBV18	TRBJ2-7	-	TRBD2	CASSPIAGTSYEQYF	TGTGCCAGCTCACCCATCGCCGGGACTAGCTACGAGCAGTACTTC
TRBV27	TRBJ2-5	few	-	CASSLSVNQETQYF	TGTGCCAGCAGTTTATCCGTTAACCAAGAGACCCAGTACTTC
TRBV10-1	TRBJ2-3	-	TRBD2	CASSESTSGRPNTDTQYF	TGCGCCAGCAGTGAGTCTACTAGCGGGAGACCCAACACAGATACGCAGTATTTT
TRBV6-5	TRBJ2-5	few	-	CASSYRVKETQYF	TGTGCCAGCAGTTACAGGGTGAAAGAGACCCAGTACTTC
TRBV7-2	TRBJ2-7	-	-	CASSSGPVLASSYEQYF	TGTGCCAGCAGCTCTGGGCCCGTGTTAGCAAGCTCCTACGAGCAGTACTTC
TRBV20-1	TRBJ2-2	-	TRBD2	CSARPYRGLAGVLNTGELFF	TGCAGTGCTAGACCCTACCGTGGACTAGCGGGAGTGCTGAACACCGGGGAGCTGTTTTTT
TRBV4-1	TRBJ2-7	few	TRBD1	CASSRFRDRGYEQYF	TGCGCCAGCAGCCGTTTCCGGGACAGGGGTTACGAGCAGTACTTC
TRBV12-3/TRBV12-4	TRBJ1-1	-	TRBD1	CASSPSPGTGYGGMNTEAFF	TGTGCCAGCAGTCCCAGTCCCGGGACAGGATACGGGGGCATGAACACTGAAGCTTTCTTT
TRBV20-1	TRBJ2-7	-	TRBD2	CSARGVLPPGLAGYEQYF	TGCAGTGCTAGAGGTGTATTACCCCCGGGACTAGCGGGATACGAGCAGTACTTC
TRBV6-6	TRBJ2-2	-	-	CASRPENTGELFF	TGTGCCAGCAGGCCCGAGAACACCGGGGAGCTGTTTTTT
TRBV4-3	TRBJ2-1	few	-	CASSPDRNSYNEQFF	TGCGCCAGCAGCCCCGACAGGAACTCCTACAATGAGCAGTTCTTC
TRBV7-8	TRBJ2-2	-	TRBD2	CASSRTGTSAGELFF	TGTGCCAGCAGCCGGACCGGGACTAGCGCCGGGGAGCTGTTTTTT
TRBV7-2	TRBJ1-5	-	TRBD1	CASSLRTGERQPQHF	TGTGCCAGCAGCTTAAGGACAGGGGAACGTCAGCCCCAGCATTTT
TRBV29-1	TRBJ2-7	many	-	CSVVGAYEQYF	TGCAGCGTTGTGGGGGCCTACGAGCAGTACTTC
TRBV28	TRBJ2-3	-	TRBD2	CASSLRLAGGPGTDTQYF	TGTGCCAGCAGTTTAAGGCTAGCGGGAGGGCCCGGCACAGATACGCAGTATTTT
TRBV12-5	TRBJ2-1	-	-	CASGLVRGQGYNEQFF	TGTGCTAGTGGTTTGGTACGTGGGCAGGGATACAATGAGCAGTTCTTC
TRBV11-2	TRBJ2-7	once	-	CASSFGGTSYEQYF	TGTGCCAGCAGCTTTGGGGGGACCTCCTACGAGCAGTACTTC
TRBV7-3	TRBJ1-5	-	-	CASSLDGLNSQPQHF	TGTGCCAGCAGCTTAGACGGCTTGAACAGTCAGCCCCAGCATTTT
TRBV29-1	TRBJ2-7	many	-	CSVEVGYEQYF	TGCAGCGTTGAAGTGGGGTACGAGCAGTACTTC
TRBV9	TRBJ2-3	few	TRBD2	CARLAGGHRPDTQYF	TGTGCCAGATTAGCGGGAGGCCACCGTCCGGATACGCAGTATTTT
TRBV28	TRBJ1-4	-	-	CASSLETGHIEKLFF	TGTGCCAGCAGTTTGGAAACAGGGCACATTGAAAAACTGTTTTTT
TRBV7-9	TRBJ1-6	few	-	CASSLGQNHSPLHF	TGTGCCAGCAGCCTCGGACAAAACCATTCACCCCTCCACTTT
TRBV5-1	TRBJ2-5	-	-	CASSPVGRIEGETQYF	TGCGCCAGCAGCCCCGTCGGGCGGATTGAAGGAGAGACCCAGTACTTC
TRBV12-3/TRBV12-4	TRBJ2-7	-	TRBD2	CASSLGLAEIYEQYF	TGTGCCAGCAGCCTGGGACTAGCGGAGATCTACGAGCAGTACTTC
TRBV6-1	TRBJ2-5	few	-	CASSHPPGTEETQYF	TGTGCCAGCTCCCACCCACCCGGGACTGAAGAGACCCAGTACTTC
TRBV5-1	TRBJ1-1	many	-	CASSIGQGMTEAFF	TGCGCCAGCAGCATAGGGCAGGGGATGACTGAAGCTTTCTTT
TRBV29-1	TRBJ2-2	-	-	CSVGGTTGELFF	TGCAGCGTAGGGGGGACCACCGGGGAGCTGTTTTTT
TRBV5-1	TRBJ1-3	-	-	CASSPRQIEDPGNTIYF	TGCGCCAGCAGCCCGAGACAGATAGAGGACCCTGGAAACACCATATATTTT
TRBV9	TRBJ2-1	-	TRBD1	CASSVVPTGGFGNEQFF	TGTGCCAGCAGCGTAGTACCGACAGGGGGCTTCGGCAATGAGCAGTTCTTC